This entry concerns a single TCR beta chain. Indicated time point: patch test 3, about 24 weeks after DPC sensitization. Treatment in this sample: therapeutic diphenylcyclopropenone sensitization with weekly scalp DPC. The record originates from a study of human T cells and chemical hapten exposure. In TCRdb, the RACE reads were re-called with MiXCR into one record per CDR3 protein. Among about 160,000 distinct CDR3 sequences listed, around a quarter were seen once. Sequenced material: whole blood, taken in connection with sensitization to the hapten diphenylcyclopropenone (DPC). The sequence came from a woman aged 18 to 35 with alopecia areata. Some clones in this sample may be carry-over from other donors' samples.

The CDR3 DNA is TGTGCCAGCAGCTCCGCGGGGAGGGACCAAGAGACCCAGTACTTC. Protein: CASSSAGRDQETQYF. The chain couples TRBV7-6 to TRBJ2-5; the match to TRBD2 covers 7 bases. Germline V CDR1 and CDR2: SGHVS, FNYEAQ. This CDR3 is built from 15 residues. Unmatched junction bases numbered 5, after V lost 4 bases and J lost 0 bases.